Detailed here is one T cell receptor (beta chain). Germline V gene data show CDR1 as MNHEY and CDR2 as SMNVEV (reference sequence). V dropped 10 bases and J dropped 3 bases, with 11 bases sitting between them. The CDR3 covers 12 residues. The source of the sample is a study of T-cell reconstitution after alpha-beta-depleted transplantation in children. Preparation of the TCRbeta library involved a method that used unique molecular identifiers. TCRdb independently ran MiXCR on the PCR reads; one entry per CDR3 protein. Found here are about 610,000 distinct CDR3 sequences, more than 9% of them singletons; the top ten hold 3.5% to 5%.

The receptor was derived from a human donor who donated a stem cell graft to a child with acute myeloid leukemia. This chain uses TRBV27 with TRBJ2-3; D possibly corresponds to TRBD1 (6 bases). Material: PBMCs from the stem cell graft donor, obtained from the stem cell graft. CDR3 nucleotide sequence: TGTGCCACGAGGGGGAGAACAGATACGCAGTATTTT. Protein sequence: CATRGRTDTQYF.